Following are 5 T cell receptor beta chains from one sample sequenced in a study of naive and memory T cell subsets (dated by TCRdb to 2015 to 2018). To prepare the library, 5' RACE was applied. The sequencing machine was an Illumina MiSeq. The ligated cDNA was amplified by four rounds of PCR, in which nested alpha and beta constant region primers were used together with the SP2 primer. The raw public reads went through TCRdb reprocessing: fastp at Q25, MiXCR clone calling, in-frame beta chains kept. Under each unique CDR3 protein, matching rows form one entry showing the most common genes and DNA. The sample records 45,000 to 55,000 distinct CDR3 sequences, about 4.4% of which are singletons. The top ten clones comprise around 0.88% of the sample. The study reported a robust and sensitive protocol to amplify, sequence and analyze TCRs, based on 3' ligation of a UMI-containing oligonucleotide to TCR cDNA.

These receptors all stem from a female donor in good health.

This clonotype was observed many times. The chain links TRBV6-2 or TRBV6-3 to TRBJ2-1; tentative D call: TRBD2 (6 bases). Germline-derived CDR1 and CDR2 are MNHEY and SVGEGT. V was clipped by 3 bases and J by 8 bases, with 14 bases between them. This CDR3 is built from 14 residues. CDR3 nucleotide sequence: TGTGCCAGCAGTTATGCGGGGTGGAGGGATGAGCAGTTCTTC. Amino acid sequence: CASSYAGWRDEQFF.

To note about this clonotype: A read error is possible here, since a much larger clone lies one base away. V is TRBV14 and J is TRBJ1-1; tentatively, D is TRBD1 (5 bases). The germline gives CDR1 SGHDN, CDR2 FVKESK. The CDR3 is 15 amino acids. CDR3 bases: TGTGCCAGCAGCCAAGATAATCCCACTGGGACTGAAGCTTCCTTT. Protein: CASSQDNPTGTEASF.

This clonotype appeared many times. The J gene is TRBJ2-3, the V gene TRBV9; perhaps TRBD2 as D (6 bases). Trimming cost V 0 bases and J 2 bases, with 13 bases left between them. Germline CDR1 SGDLS, CDR2 YYNGEE. The CDR3 runs to 16 residues. The CDR3 region has the DNA TGTGCCAGCAGCGTAGGGGCTAGCGAGTACACAGATACGCAGTATTTT. Its protein product is CASSVGASEYTDTQYF. Looking up the rest from reference TRBV9 and TRBJ2-3 gives the full variable domain: DSGVTQTPKHLITATGQRVTLRCSPRSGDLSVYWYQQSLDQGLQFLIQYYNGEERAKGNILERFSAQQFPDLHSELNLSSLELGDSALYFCASSVGASEYTDTQYFGPGTRLTVL.

This clonotype was seen repeatedly, ten times or more. V gene TRBV29-1 combines with J gene TRBJ2-7; perhaps TRBD2 as D (6 bases). The germline V gene has CDR1 SQVTM and CDR2 ANQGSEA. V was shortened by 4 bases and J by 7 bases, with 14 bases between the two germline ends. The CDR3 totals 12 residues. The CDR3 here is CSVVPFSGEQYF. Written as DNA, the CDR3 is TGCAGCGTTGTACCCTTTAGCGGAGAGCAGTACTTC.

This clonotype was picked up many times. This sequence joins TRBV5-4 and TRBJ2-3, with D perhaps matching TRBD2 (5 bases). Germline V CDR1 and CDR2: SGHNT, YYREEE (reference sequence). The CDR3 contains 15 residues. V shed 1 base and J shed 2 bases, with 11 bases lying between them. In DNA form, the CDR3 reads TGTGCCAGCAGCTTGCCTAGCAGATACACAGATACGCAGTATTTT. It is translated as CASSLPSRYTDTQYF. The whole variable domain, filled in from reference TRBV5-4 and TRBJ2-3, reads ETGVTQSPTHLIKTRGQQVTLRCSSQSGHNTVSWYQQALGQGPQFIFQYYREEENGRGNFPPRFSGLQFPNYSSELNVNALELDDSALYLCASSLPSRYTDTQYFGPGTRLTVL.